The 10 T cell receptor beta chains below were found in one sample sequenced in a study of OX40 agonist ivuxolimab in advanced cancers. The table came from immunoSEQ multiplex PCR; TCRdb's copy has only in-frame clones and leaves some out. This sample has roughly 100,000 clones; roughly 90% occur once, and the top ten carry 0.65% to 0.95%. This sample comprised CD4+ or CD8+ T cells sorted from blood, obtained in a trial of the OX40 agonist ivuxolimab. The receptors stem from an adult with an advanced solid tumor such as melanoma, head and neck, liver or kidney cancer.

The chain is built from TRBV20-1 and TRBJ1-2, with TRBD1 matching 7 bases. CDR1 is DFQATT and CDR2 is SNEGSKA in the germline V gene (reference sequence). This CDR3 spans 11 amino acids. The CDR3 DNA follows: TGCAGATTAGGGGGCAACTATGGCTACACCTTC. Translation: CRLGGNYGYTF.

The V call is TRBV6-5, the J call TRBJ2-7; D remains unclear. V lost 0 bases and J 4 bases, leaving 13 bases between the germline ends. The V gene's germline CDR1 is MNHEY and CDR2 SVGAGI. This CDR3 contains 15 residues. CDR3 in amino acids: CASSYSTALPYEQYF. DNA of the CDR3: TGTGCCAGCAGTTACTCGACGGCTCTTCCTTACGAGCAGTACTTC.

The gene calls are TRBV5-1 and TRBJ1-2; D is unclear. Per the germline V gene, CDR1 is SGHRS and CDR2 is YFSETQ. Trimming removed 0 bases from V and 6 bases from J, with 12 bases in between. This CDR3 is built from 14 residues. DNA for the CDR3: TGCGCCAGCAGCTTGGGTACGGCGAAGGATGGCTACACCTTC. Its protein product is CASSLGTAKDGYTF.

The chain links TRBV7-2 to TRBJ1-2, with 9 nucleotides matching TRBD1. The V and J ends lost 5 bases and 4 bases, in that order; junction bases with no gene match: 5. This CDR3 spans 14 amino acids. Germline lookup yields CDR1 SGHTA and CDR2 FQGNSA. CDR3 loop: CASSIMTGGYGYTF. CDR3 coding DNA: TGTGCCAGCAGCATAATGACAGGGGGCTATGGCTACACCTTC.

The rearrangement joins TRBV13 to TRBJ2-1; 8 bases align to TRBD1. The CDR3 contains 16 residues. The ends lost 2 bases at V and 8 bases at J; junction bases unmatched: 11. Germline CDR1 and CDR2: PRHDT and FYEKMQ (reference sequence). CDR3 in DNA: TGTGCCAGCAGCTTAAGGTCTGGACAGGGTATGGATGAGCAGTTCTTC. This translates into CASSLRSGQGMDEQFF. Together with reference TRBV13 and TRBJ2-1, the CDR3 gives the full variable domain: AAGVIQSPRHLIKEKRETATLKCYPIPRHDTVYWYQQGPGQDPQFLISFYEKMQSDKGSIPDRFSAQQFSDYHSELNMSSLELGDSALYFCASSLRSGQGMDEQFFGPGTRLTVL.

The V call is TRBV10-1, the J call TRBJ1-1; D call uncertain. This CDR3 comprises 14 residues. CDR1 is WNHNN and CDR2 is SYGVQD in the germline V gene (reference sequence). The germline V and J ends were trimmed by 6 bases and 6 bases, with 17 bases remaining between them. The CDR3 spells CASREEKVGAEAFF. CDR3 nucleotide sequence: TGCGCCAGCAGAGAAGAAAAGGTCGGAGCTGAAGCTTTCTTT.

This rearrangement joins TRBV7-2 to TRBJ2-5; D unresolved. CDR1 and CDR2 (germline): SGHTA, FQGNSA. V lost 1 base to trimming and J lost 5 bases, with 11 bases between them. The length of the CDR3 is 14 residues. The chain's CDR3 is CASSLGRFLETQYF. The CDR3 DNA is TGTGCCAGCAGCTTAGGCAGGTTTTTGGAGACCCAGTACTTC.

The rearrangement uses TRBV29-1 and TRBJ1-1; 9 bases map to TRBD1. The V gene end was trimmed by 7 bases and the J gene end by 4 bases; junction bases not matched to a gene: 7. Germline lookup yields CDR1 SQVTM and CDR2 ANQGSEA. This CDR3 contains 13 residues. The CDR3 bases are TGCAGCGGGGAACAGGGGGCCGCCACTGAAGCTTTCTTT. This gives the protein CSGEQGAATEAFF.

The chain joins TRBV6-1 to TRBJ1-1; tentative D call: TRBD1 (6 bases). V lost 8 bases and J 0 bases, leaving 16 bases between the germline ends. CDR3 length: 15 residues. Germline CDR1 reads MNHNS; CDR2 reads SASEGT. CDR3 sequence (DNA): TGTGCCAGCCGGGGGGCAGGGTCCATGAACACTGAAGCTTTCTTT. This sequence encodes CASRGAGSMNTEAFF.

This clone has ten or more counts. The V and J genes are TRBV27 and TRBJ1-5; D possibly corresponds to TRBD1 (5 bases). Germline assignment: CDR1 MNHEY and CDR2 SMNVEV (reference sequence). This CDR3 region has 14 residues. Trimming stripped 6 bases from V and 2 bases from J, with 11 bases between. CDR3 bases: TGTGCCAGCAGCTGGGGGGTTGGCAATCAGCCCCAGCATTTT. Amino acids: CASSWGVGNQPQHF.